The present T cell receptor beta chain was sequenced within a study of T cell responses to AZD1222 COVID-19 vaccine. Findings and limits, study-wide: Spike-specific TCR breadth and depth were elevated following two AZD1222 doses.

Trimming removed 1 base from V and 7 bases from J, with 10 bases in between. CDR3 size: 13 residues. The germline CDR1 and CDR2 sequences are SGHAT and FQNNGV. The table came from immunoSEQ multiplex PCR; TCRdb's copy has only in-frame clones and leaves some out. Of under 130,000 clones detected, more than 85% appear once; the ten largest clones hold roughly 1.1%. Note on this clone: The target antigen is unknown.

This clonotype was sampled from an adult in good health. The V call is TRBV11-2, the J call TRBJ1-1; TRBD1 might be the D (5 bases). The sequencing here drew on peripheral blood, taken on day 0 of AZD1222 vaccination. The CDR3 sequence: CASSLGQIFEAFF. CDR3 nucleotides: TGTGCCAGCAGCTTAGGACAGATATTTGAAGCTTTCTTT.